Shown below are 6 T cell receptor beta chains from a single sample sequenced in a study of blood T cell repertoires in COVID-19 (dated by TCRdb to the early 2020s). Library generation was performed with the immunoSEQ multiplex PCR assay. Sourced from immuneACCESS, this table was stored by TCRdb with only in-frame sequences that have V and J called. A share of the clones is absent; for the studies checked, an unresolved V gene accounts for under half, and the remainder has no known explanation. For this sample there are 300,000 to 350,000 clones; 88% appear just once. 7% to 8% of the sample is taken by the ten largest. Sequenced input: peripheral blood. These receptors came from a woman aged 70-85 years with COVID-19, enrolled during active disease.

The chain is built from TRBV27 and TRBJ2-7, with D perhaps matching TRBD1 (6 bases). This CDR3 region has 14 residues. Trimming took 3 bases from V and 2 from J, leaving 11 bases between them. Germline V gene lookup returns CDR1 MNHEY and CDR2 SMNVEV (reference sequence). The CDR3 DNA reads as TGTGCCAGCAGTTTCGTGGGGGCAACCTACGAGCAGTACTTC. Its translation: CASSFVGATYEQYF.

The chain uses TRBV19 and TRBJ2-4; 10 nucleotides match TRBD2. This CDR3 region has 15 residues. Germline-derived CDR1 and CDR2 are LNHDA and SQIVND (reference sequence). V trimming: 3 bases; J trimming: 12 bases; junction bases outside the gene matches: 11. CDR3 in amino acids: CASSILAGAKTGQYF. CDR3 DNA: TGTGCCAGTAGTATCCTAGCGGGGGCTAAAACGGGTCAGTACTTC.

The J gene is TRBJ1-2, the V gene TRBV4-1, with 9 bases lining up with TRBD1. This CDR3 has 15 residues. V lost 1 base to trimming and J lost 2 bases; unmatched junction nucleotides: 2. Germline V gene sequence: CDR1 MGHRA, CDR2 YSYEKL. For the CDR3, the DNA is TGCGCCAGCAGCCAAGTGGGGACAGGGAACTATGGCTACACCTTC. Protein: CASSQVGTGNYGYTF.

This chain joins TRBV2 and TRBJ1-5; 9 bases map to TRBD1. Germline values: CDR1 SNHLY, CDR2 FYNNEI. With 2 bases clipped from V and 7 bases from J, the junction kept 6 bases outside the gene matches. This CDR3 region has 15 residues. Written as DNA, the CDR3 is TGTGCCAGCAGTGAAAACAGGGGGCAAGGGCAGCCCCAGCATTTT. Amino acid sequence: CASSENRGQGQPQHF.

This rearrangement joins TRBV5-6 to TRBJ1-6; tentatively, D is TRBD1 (6 bases). The V and J ends lost 0 bases and 5 bases respectively, with 9 bases between them. The CDR3 covers 15 residues. In germline, CDR1 is SGHDT, CDR2 YYEEEE. CDR3 DNA sequence: TGTGCCAGCAGCTTGGGACAGGTTGATAATTCACCCCTCCACTTT. Translating gives CASSLGQVDNSPLHF.

A word on this clone: Other DNA sequences within the sample encode an identical CDR3. The V call is TRBV4-1, the J call TRBJ1-2; 8 nucleotides line up with TRBD1. The junction had 9 bases not matched to a gene; V was cut back by 4 bases and J by 5 bases. The CDR3 runs to 15 residues. Germline values: CDR1 MGHRA, CDR2 YSYEKL. CDR3 bases: TGCGCCAGCAGCCCCTTGGACAGGGAAGGGTATGGCTACACCTTC. It translates to CASSPLDREGYGYTF.